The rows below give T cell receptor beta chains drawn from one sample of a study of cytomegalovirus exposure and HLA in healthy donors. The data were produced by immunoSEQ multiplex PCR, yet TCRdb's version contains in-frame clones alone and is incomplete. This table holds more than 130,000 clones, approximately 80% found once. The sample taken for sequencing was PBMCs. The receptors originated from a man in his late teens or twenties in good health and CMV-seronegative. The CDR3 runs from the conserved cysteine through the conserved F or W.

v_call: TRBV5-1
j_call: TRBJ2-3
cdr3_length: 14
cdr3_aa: CASREHASTDTQYF

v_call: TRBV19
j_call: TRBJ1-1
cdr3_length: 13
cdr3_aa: CASNRGRLTEAFF

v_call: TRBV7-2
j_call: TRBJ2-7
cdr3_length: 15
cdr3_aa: CASSSAGTGVNEQYF

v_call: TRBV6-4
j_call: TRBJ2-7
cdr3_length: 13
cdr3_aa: CASSETIGERQYF

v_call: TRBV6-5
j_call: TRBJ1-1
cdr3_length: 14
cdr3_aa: CASSLHRGMTEAFF

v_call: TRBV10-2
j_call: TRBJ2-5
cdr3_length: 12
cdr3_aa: CASSDSEETQYF

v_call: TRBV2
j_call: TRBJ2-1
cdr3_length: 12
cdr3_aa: CASSVIYNEQFF

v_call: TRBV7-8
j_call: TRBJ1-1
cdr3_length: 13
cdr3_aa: CASSSQAGTEAFF

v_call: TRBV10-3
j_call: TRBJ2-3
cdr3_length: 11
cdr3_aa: CAITSADTQYF

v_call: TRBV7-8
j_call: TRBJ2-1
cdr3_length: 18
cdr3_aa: CASSVLPEGQGSYNEQFF

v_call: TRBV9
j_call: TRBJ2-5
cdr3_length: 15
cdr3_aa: CASSQGTGAGETQYF

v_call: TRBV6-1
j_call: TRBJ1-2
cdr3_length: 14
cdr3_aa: CASLTTPGSVGYTF

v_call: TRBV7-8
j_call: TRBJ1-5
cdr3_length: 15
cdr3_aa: CASSLEQAREAAQHF

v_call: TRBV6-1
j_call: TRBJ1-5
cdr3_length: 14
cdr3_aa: CASSNNQGVQPQHF

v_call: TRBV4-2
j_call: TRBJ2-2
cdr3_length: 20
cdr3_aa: CASSQALPDFSGRAHGELFF

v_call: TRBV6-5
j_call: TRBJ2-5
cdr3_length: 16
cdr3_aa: CASSSPRQGEKETQYF

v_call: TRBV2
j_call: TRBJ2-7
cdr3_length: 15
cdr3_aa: CASRTSGSLSYEQYF

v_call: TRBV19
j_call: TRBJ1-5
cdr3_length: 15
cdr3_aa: CASSIEGQRNQPQHF

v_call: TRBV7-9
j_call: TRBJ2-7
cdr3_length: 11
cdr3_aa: CASSFTYEQYF

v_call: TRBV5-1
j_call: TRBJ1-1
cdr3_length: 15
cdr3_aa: CASSGGQRKRNEAFF

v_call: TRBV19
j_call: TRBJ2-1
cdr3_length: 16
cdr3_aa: CASSGGGGRVNYEQFF

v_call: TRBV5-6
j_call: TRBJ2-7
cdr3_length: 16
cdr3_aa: CASSYRDRGFSYEQYF

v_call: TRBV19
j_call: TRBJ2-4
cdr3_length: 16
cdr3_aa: CASSISPRRAKNIQYF

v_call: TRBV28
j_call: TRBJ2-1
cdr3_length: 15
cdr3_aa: CASSSMGEGMDEQFF

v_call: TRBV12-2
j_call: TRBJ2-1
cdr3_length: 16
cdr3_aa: CASRLEWRSPCGEQFF

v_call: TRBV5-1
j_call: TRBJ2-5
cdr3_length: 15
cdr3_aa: CASSAGTGGHETQYF

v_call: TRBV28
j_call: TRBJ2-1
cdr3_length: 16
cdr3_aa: CASHMRGLVRYNEQFF

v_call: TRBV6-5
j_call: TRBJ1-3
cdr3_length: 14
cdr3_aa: CASRYQGPGNTIYF

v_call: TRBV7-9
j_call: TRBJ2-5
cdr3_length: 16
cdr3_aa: CASSLGSQAGRETQYF

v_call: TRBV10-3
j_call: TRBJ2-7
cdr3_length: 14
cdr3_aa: CAISMGLAGGEKYF

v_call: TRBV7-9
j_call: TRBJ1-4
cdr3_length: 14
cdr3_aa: CASSSGTGPEKLFF

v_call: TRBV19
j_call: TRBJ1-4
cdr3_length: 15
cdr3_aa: CASSIGLTTNEKLFF

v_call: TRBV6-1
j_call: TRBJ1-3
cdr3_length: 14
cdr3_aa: CASTAKPRRNTIYF

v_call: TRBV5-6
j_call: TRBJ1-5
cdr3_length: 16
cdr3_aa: CASSFSGQGVYQPQHF

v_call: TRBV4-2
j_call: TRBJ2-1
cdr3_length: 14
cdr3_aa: CASSQVAGGNEQFF

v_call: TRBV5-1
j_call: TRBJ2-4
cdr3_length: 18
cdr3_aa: CASSFAGAGVLAKNIQYF

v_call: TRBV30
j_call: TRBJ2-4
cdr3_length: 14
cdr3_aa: CAWDVTGSKNIQYF

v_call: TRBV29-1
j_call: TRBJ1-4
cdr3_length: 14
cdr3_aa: CSAMTGGMGEKLFF

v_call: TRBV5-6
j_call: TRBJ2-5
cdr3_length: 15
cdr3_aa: CASSLGSKRRETQYF

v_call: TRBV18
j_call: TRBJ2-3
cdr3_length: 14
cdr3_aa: CASSLDRSTDTQYF

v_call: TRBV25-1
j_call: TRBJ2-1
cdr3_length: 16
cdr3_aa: CASNKAGTSGYNEQFF

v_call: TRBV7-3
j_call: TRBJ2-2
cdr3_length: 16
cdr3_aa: CASSSRRGINTGELFF

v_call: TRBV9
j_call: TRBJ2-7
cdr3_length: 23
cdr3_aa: CASSVEYGTSVLVGAHRNYEQYF

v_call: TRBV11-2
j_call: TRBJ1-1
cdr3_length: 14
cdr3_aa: CASSLVPINTEAFF

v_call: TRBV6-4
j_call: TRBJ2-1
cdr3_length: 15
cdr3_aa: CASSDGELEYNEQFF

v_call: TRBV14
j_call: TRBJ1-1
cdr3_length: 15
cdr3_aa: CASSQQDRVISEAFF

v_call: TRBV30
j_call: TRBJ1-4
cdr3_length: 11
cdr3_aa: CAWSSLEKLFF

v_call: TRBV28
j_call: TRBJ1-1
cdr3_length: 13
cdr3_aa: CASSAHQGPEAFF

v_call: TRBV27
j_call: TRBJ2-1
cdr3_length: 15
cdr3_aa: CASQGWGLAENEQFF

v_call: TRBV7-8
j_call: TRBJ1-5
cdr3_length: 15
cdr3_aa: CASTPGQTYNQPQHF